Reported below is one TCR beta chain. As yet, its antigen is unknown. These data come from a study of Ad26.COV2.S vaccination and SARS-CoV-2 variants. TCRdb's table, derived via immunoSEQ multiplex PCR, lists solely in-frame clones and lacks some. The sample contains some 480,000 clones, around 88% of which appear only once. Looked up from germline, CDR1 is MGHRA and CDR2 is YSYEKL. The CDR3 is made up of 11 amino acids. V lost 4 bases, J lost 8 bases, and 8 bases lay in between. The treatment: some 20 received Ad26.COV2.S at low or high dose, single or two shots; about 5 received placebo; per-sample allocation not given. Sampling occurred on day 63 after the first vaccine or placebo injection. Study outcomes and limitations: Possible underestimation of total T cell responses by the TCR breadth and depth analyses was noted.

Specimen: peripheral blood, collected in a trial of Ad26.COV2.S vaccine versus placebo. The TCR sequence derives from a person between 18 and 60 years old who received the Ad26.COV2.S COVID-19 vaccine or a placebo. The J gene is TRBJ1-1, the V gene TRBV4-1, with no clear D. The CDR3, as DNA: TGCGCCAGCAGCCTTGGCTTGGAAGCTTTCTTT. This encodes CASSLGLEAFF.